This is a list of T cell receptor beta chains from one sample in a study of breast tumors, draining lymph nodes, adjacent tissues. TCRdb re-analysed the multiplex PCR reads in MiXCR, keeping a single row per CDR3 protein. Of some 110,000 distinct CDR3 sequences listed, under 40% are singletons. Sequencing was carried out using axillary lymph node tissue. These receptors were collected from a female donor with breast cancer. Some clones in this sample may be carry-over from other donors' samples. CDR3s include the opening cysteine and the closing phenylalanine or tryptophan.

V: TRBV20-1
J: TRBJ2-5
CDR3: CSSRPASRETQYF

V: TRBV28
J: TRBJ2-7
CDR3: CASSLRSVLDGEQYF

V: TRBV12-3/TRBV12-4
J: TRBJ2-3
CDR3: CASSFGGSPATDTQYF

V: TRBV7-3
J: TRBJ2-3
CDR3: CASSLDVTDTQYF

V: TRBV5-1
J: TRBJ2-3
CDR3: CARSQGLAGGATDTQYF

V: TRBV4-1
J: TRBJ1-2
CDR3: CAGSQASGRYGYTF

V: TRBV6-2/TRBV6-3
J: TRBJ2-1
CDR3: CASGWRLNEQFF

V: TRBV7-8
J: TRBJ1-5
CDR3: CASSLQGQPQHF

V: TRBV20-1
J: TRBJ2-3
CDR3: CSARDRGADAQYF

V: TRBV18
J: TRBJ2-5
CDR3: CASATGPFQETQYF

V: TRBV10-3
J: TRBJ1-2
CDR3: CAAATGGRYYGYTF

V: TRBV27
J: TRBJ2-7
CDR3: CASSRRGYEQYF

V: TRBV19
J: TRBJ2-1
CDR3: CASKTSAGGAYNEQFF

V: TRBV20-1
J: TRBJ1-4
CDR3: CSASIGSYNEKLFF

V: TRBV19
J: TRBJ2-7
CDR3: CASSRSRTSGSSYEQYF

V: TRBV7-2
J: TRBJ2-1
CDR3: CASSVQGRQLAGDYNEQFF

V: TRBV20-1
J: TRBJ2-2
CDR3: CSARVSDTGELFF